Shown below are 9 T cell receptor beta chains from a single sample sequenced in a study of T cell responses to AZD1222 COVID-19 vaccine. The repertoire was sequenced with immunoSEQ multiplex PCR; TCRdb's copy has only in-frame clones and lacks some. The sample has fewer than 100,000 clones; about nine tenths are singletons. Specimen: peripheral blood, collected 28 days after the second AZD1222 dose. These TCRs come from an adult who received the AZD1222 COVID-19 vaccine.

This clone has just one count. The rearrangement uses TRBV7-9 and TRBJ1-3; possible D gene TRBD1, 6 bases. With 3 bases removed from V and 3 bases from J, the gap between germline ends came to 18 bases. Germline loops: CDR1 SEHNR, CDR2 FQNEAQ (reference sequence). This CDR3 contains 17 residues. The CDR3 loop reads CASSFHSTGHLGNTIYF. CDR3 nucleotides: TGTGCCAGCAGCTTCCACTCGACAGGCCACCTTGGAAACACCATATATTTT.

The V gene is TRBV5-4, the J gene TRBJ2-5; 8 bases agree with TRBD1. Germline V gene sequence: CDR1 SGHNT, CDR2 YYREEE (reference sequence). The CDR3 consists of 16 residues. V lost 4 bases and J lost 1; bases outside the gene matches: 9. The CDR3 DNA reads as TGTGCCAGCAGCCGCAGTACCGGACAGGGCCAAGAGACCCAGTACTTC. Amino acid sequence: CASSRSTGQGQETQYF.

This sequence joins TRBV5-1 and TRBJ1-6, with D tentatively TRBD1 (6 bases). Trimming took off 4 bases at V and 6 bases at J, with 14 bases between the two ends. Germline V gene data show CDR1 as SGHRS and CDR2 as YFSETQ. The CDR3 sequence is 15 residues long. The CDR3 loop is CASSNRDIVNSPLHF. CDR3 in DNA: TGCGCCAGCAGCAACCGGGACATAGTTAATTCACCCCTCCACTTT.

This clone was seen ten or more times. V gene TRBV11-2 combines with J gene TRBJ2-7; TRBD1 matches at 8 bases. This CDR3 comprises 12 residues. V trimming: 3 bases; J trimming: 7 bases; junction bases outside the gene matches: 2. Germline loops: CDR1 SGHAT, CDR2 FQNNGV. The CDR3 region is CASSFRTGEQYF. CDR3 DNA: TGTGCCAGCAGCTTTCGGACAGGGGAGCAGTACTTC.

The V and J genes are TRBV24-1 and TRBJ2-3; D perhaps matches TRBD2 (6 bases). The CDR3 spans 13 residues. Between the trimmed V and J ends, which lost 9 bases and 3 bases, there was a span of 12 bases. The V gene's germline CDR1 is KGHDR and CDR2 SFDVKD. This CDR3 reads CATAWGETDTQYF. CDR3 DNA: TGTGCCACCGCCTGGGGGGAGACAGATACGCAGTATTTT.

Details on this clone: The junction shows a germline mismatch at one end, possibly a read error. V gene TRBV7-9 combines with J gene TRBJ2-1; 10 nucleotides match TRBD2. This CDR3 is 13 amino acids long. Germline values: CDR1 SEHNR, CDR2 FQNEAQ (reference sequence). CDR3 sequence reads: CASSLGLAGVELF. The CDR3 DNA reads TGTGCCAGCAGCTTAGGGCTAGCGGGAGTTGAACTCTTC.

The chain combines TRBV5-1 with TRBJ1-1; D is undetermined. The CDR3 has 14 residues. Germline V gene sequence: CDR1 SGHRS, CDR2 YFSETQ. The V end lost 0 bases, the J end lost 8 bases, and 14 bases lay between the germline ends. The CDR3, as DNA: TGCGCCAGCAGCTTGGGCGGGAACCCCGGGGAAGCTTTCTTT. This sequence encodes CASSLGGNPGEAFF. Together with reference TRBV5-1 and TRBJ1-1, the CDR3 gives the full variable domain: KAGVTQTPRYLIKTRGQQVTLSCSPISGHRSVSWYQQTPGQGLQFLFEYFSETQRNKGNFPGRFSGRQFSNSRSEMNVSTLELGDSALYLCASSLGGNPGEAFFGQGTRLTVV.

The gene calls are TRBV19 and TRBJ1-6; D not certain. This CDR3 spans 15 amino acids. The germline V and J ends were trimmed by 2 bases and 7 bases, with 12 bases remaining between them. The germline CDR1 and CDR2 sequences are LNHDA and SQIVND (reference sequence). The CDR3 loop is CASSITEARNSPLHF. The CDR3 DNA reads TGTGCCAGTAGTATAACGGAGGCCCGAAATTCACCCCTCCACTTT.

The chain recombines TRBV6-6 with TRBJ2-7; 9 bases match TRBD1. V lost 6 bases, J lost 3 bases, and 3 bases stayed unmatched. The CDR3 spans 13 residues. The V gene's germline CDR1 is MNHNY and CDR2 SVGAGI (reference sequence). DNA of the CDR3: TGTGCCAGCAGCCAGGACAGGGGCTACGAGCAGTACTTC. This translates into CASSQDRGYEQYF.